The sequence of this T cell receptor (beta chain) was determined in a study of blood T cell repertoires in COVID-19. The wider study: COVID-19 samples collected from the United States, Italy and Spain covered acute and convalescent phases. T cells, B-cell-depleted T cells, or PBMCs provided the cDNA or gDNA that served as material.

Authors' data handling: Amplification of reference gene primers was used by the study to estimate nucleated cell counts. Only in-frame clones appear in the TCRdb table, and some are missing; sequencing was by immunoSEQ multiplex PCR. V and J calls plus clone size are reproduced from that table; the DNA served to infer D and trimming. The table records about 15,000 clones, 92% of them present only once. The CDR3 extends over 16 amino acids. Germline V CDR1 and CDR2: MDHEN, SYDVKM. J gave up 7 bases and V 4 bases, and 11 bases lay outside the gene matches. This clone is a singleton in its sample. V usage is TRBV28 and J usage is TRBJ2-1; the match to TRBD1 covers 9 bases. This TCR came from a human donor with active COVID-19. The donor label of this sample is uncertain. What was sequenced was peripheral blood. DNA of the CDR3: TGTGCCAGCAGTTCTCCGGGACAGGGATTGAAAAATGAGCAGTTCTTC. Residues: CASSSPGQGLKNEQFF.